A single sample is the source of the 19 T cell receptor beta chains below, sequenced in a study of blood T cell repertoires in COVID-19. Only in-frame clones appear in the TCRdb table, and some are missing; sequencing was by immunoSEQ multiplex PCR. The sample holds 250,000 to 350,000 clones, around 92% seen once. The specimen was peripheral blood. The receptors were gathered from a man younger than 35 who had recovered from COVID-19.

This chain uses TRBV14 with TRBJ1-2, with D perhaps TRBD1 (6 bases). V was clipped by 3 bases and J by 4 bases, with 18 bases between them. The CDR3 has 16 residues. CDR1 is SGHDN, CDR2 FVKESK, per germline. The CDR3 DNA follows: TGTGCCAGCAGCCAGGGACACCACACGAGAGGCTATGGCTACACCTTC. Translating gives CASSQGHHTRGYGYTF.

The chain uses TRBV10-2 and TRBJ2-5; 7 bases match TRBD1. After removal of 2 bases from V and 5 bases from J, the junction contained 8 bases not matched to a gene. The CDR3 consists of 15 residues. Germline V gives CDR1 WSHSY, CDR2 SAAADI. CDR3 in amino acids: CASSELDRVSETQYF. The CDR3 bases are TGCGCCAGCAGTGAGCTTGACAGGGTGTCCGAGACCCAGTACTTC.

The chain is built from TRBV7-3 and TRBJ2-2; D may be TRBD2 (5 bases). Germline assignment: CDR1 SGHTA and CDR2 FQGTGA. The CDR3 has 13 amino acids. The V end was cut by 6 bases, the J end by 5 bases, with 10 bases between. CDR3 nucleotides: TGTGCCAGCAGACCGGACTTTACCGGGGAGCTGTTTTTT. Translating gives CASRPDFTGELFF.

The genes are TRBV2 and TRBJ2-1; D perhaps matches TRBD2 (6 bases). CDR3 size: 15 residues. Trimming removed 5 bases from V and 2 bases from J, with 13 bases in between. Germline assignment: CDR1 SNHLY and CDR2 FYNNEI. This CDR3 is CASSPRAGTYNEQFF. CDR3 nucleotides: TGTGCCAGCAGTCCCCGGGCGGGAACCTACAATGAGCAGTTCTTC.

The rearrangement uses TRBV4-1 and TRBJ2-1; 9 bases line up with TRBD1. Germline V gene sequence: CDR1 MGHRA, CDR2 YSYEKL. This CDR3 has 17 amino acids. The trim removed 0 bases at V and 3 bases at J, leaving 6 bases unmatched. CDR3 sequence (DNA): TGCGCCAGCAGCCAAGATCCCCGGACAGGGGTCTACAATGAGCAGTTCTTC. Protein sequence: CASSQDPRTGVYNEQFF.

The V call is TRBV5-6, the J call TRBJ2-7; 9 bases are shared with TRBD1. The CDR3 totals 16 residues. Trimming took 1 base from V and 0 from J; bases not matched to a gene: 5. The germline V gene has CDR1 SGHDT and CDR2 YYEEEE. The CDR3 loop is CASSLLQGALSYEQYF. CDR3 nucleotide sequence: TGTGCCAGCAGCTTGCTACAGGGGGCCCTCTCCTACGAGCAGTACTTC.

The rearrangement uses TRBV5-4 and TRBJ2-3, with 8 bases that match TRBD2. From germline, CDR1 is SGHNT and CDR2 YYREEE (reference sequence). The CDR3 loop spans 14 amino acids. The trim removed 0 bases at V and 3 bases at J, leaving 0 bases unmatched. CDR3 residues: CASSLGLATDTQYF. CDR3 DNA: TGTGCCAGCAGCTTGGGACTAGCGACAGATACGCAGTATTTT.

This chain joins TRBV6-1 and TRBJ1-2; a possible D gene is TRBD1 (6 bases). The V end was cut by 0 bases, the J end by 4 bases, with 12 bases between. The germline V gene has CDR1 MNHNS and CDR2 SASEGT. This CDR3 is 15 amino acids long. For the CDR3, the DNA is TGTGCCAGCAGTGAAGCGGGGGGGCGGGCCTATGGCTACACCTTC. It yields the protein CASSEAGGRAYGYTF.

In this sample, this clone turned up once. This chain uses TRBV25-1 with TRBJ2-5; 9 bases match TRBD2. The V and J ends lost 2 bases and 5 bases, in that order; junction bases with no gene match: 6. The CDR3 has 15 amino acids. Germline assignment: CDR1 MGHDK and CDR2 SYGVNS. The CDR3 loop reads CASSEGRGGGETQYF. CDR3 coding DNA: TGTGCCAGCAGTGAAGGGCGGGGGGGCGGTGAGACCCAGTACTTC.

CDR3 amino acids: CASSQVPPPWPNPNTGELFF. The CDR3 DNA is TGTGCCAGCAGCCAAGTACCCCCCCCGTGGCCGAATCCGAACACCGGGGAGCTGTTTTTT. The chain recombines TRBV3-1 (or the pseudogene TRBV3-2) with TRBJ2-2; no firm D call. The CDR3 consists of 20 residues. Germline V lookup: CDR1 LGHDT, CDR2 YNNKEL (reference sequence). V was clipped by 1 base and J by 0 bases, with 21 bases between them.

The CDR3 protein is CASSQGPGQGARNEQFF. In DNA, the CDR3 is TGCGCCAGCAGCCAGGGTCCGGGACAGGGGGCGCGAAATGAGCAGTTCTTC. V is TRBV4-1 and J is TRBJ2-1, with TRBD1 matching over 12 bases. This CDR3 has 17 amino acids. Trimming took 3 bases from V and 7 from J; bases not matched to a gene: 10. Looked up from germline, CDR1 is MGHRA and CDR2 is YSYEKL.

This chain connects TRBV18 to TRBJ2-4, with a tentative D call TRBD1 (9 bases). The V end lost 3 bases, the J end lost 6 bases, and 21 bases lay between the germline ends. Germline values: CDR1 KGHSH, CDR2 LQKENI. The CDR3 totals 17 residues. The CDR3 nucleotides are TGTGCCAGCTCACCGCCCTCGGGGGGGACAGGGACAAACATTCAGTACTTC. Translation gives CASSPPSGGTGTNIQYF.

This chain uses TRBV11-2 with TRBJ1-6; D remains unclear. V lost 0 bases and J lost 9, with 12 bases in between. This CDR3 has 15 residues. Germline CDR1 is SGHAT and CDR2 is FQNNGV. The CDR3: CASSLDPRGGSPLHF. CDR3 nucleotides: TGTGCCAGCAGCTTAGATCCCCGGGGAGGTTCACCCCTCCACTTT. Drawing the rest from reference TRBV11-2 and TRBJ1-6, the complete variable domain is EAGVAQSPRYKIIEKRQSVAFWCNPISGHATLYWYQQILGQGPKLLIQFQNNGVVDDSQLPKDRFSAERLKGVDSTLKIQPAKLEDSAVYLCASSLDPRGGSPLHFGNGTRLTVT.

The CDR3 here is CASSVPGTSGGYNEQFF. For the CDR3, the DNA is TGTGCCAGCAGCGTTCCCGGGACTAGCGGGGGGTACAATGAGCAGTTCTTC. The chain is built from TRBV9 and TRBJ2-1; TRBD2 matches at 15 bases. The CDR3 has 17 residues. Germline-derived CDR1 and CDR2 are SGDLS and YYNGEE. The junction had 4 bases not matched to a gene; V was cut back by 2 bases and J by 4 bases.

The chain employs TRBV18 and TRBJ2-3, with a tentative D call TRBD2 (6 bases). V lost 2 bases to trimming and J lost 3 bases, with 15 bases between them. From germline, CDR1 is KGHSH and CDR2 LQKENI. The CDR3 is 16 amino acids. DNA for the CDR3: TGTGCCAGCTCACCAGGGCATGGCGGGATTACAGATACGCAGTATTTT. Encoded protein: CASSPGHGGITDTQYF.

This clone was recorded only once. The chain is built from TRBV29-1 and TRBJ1-3; D uncertain. V lost 3 bases to trimming and J lost 0 bases, with 3 bases between them. Germline V lookup: CDR1 SQVTM, CDR2 ANQGSEA. The CDR3 is made up of 12 amino acids. In DNA form, the CDR3 reads TGCAGCGTTGACGGCTCTGGAAACACCATATATTTT. It is translated as CSVDGSGNTIYF. Combining the CDR3 with reference TRBV29-1 and TRBJ1-3 gives the whole variable domain SAVISQKPSRDICQRGTSLTIQCQVDSQVTMMFWYRQQPGQSLTLIATANQGSEATYESGFVIDKFPISRPNLTFSTLTVSNMSPEDSSIYLCSVDGSGNTIYFGEGSWLTVV.

This clone occurred once. The chain couples TRBV6-4 to TRBJ2-3, with TRBD1 identical over 10 bases. CDR1 and CDR2 from the germline V gene are MRHNA and SNTAGT. Unmatched junction bases numbered 6, after V lost 6 bases and J lost 6 bases. The CDR3 consists of 14 residues. The CDR3 region is CASRDGTGADTQYF. In nucleotides, the CDR3 is TGTGCCAGCAGAGACGGGACAGGGGCGGATACGCAGTATTTT.

This rearrangement joins TRBV19 to TRBJ1-1, with 8 bases identical to TRBD1. Germline V CDR1 and CDR2: LNHDA, SQIVND (reference sequence). The CDR3 is 15 residues long. The junction had 11 bases not matched to a gene; V was cut back by 7 bases and J by 4 bases. CDR3 in amino acids: CASITGQGSFTEAFF. The CDR3 bases are TGTGCCAGTATAACAGGACAGGGTAGTTTCACTGAAGCTTTCTTT.

The chain employs TRBV11-2 and TRBJ1-1; the D is unclear. V was cut by 1 base and J by 1 base, with 7 bases left in between. This CDR3 spans 14 amino acids. Germline CDR1 is SGHAT and CDR2 is FQNNGV. The CDR3 DNA reads TGTGCCAGCAGCTTAGTTCCTAAGAACACTGAAGCTTTCTTT. Residues: CASSLVPKNTEAFF. The full variable domain, rest sourced from reference TRBV11-2 and TRBJ1-1, is EAGVAQSPRYKIIEKRQSVAFWCNPISGHATLYWYQQILGQGPKLLIQFQNNGVVDDSQLPKDRFSAERLKGVDSTLKIQPAKLEDSAVYLCASSLVPKNTEAFFGQGTRLTVV.